This paragraph reports one TCR beta chain. What it recognizes is unknown. These data are taken from a study of shared clonotypes between healthy human individuals. Study-level points and caveats: Blood alone was sampled, and tissue repertoires likely differ. Only a few donors were included, so the genetic and exposure-history diversity represented was limited. The naive CD4 repertoires of a handful of donors were compared, and about 5% of clonotypes were shared.

Naive CD4+ cells were CD45RA-selected; the remaining cells were memory. The V gene lost 0 bases and the J gene lost 7 bases, with 10 bases spanning the gap. This CDR3 has 14 amino acids. The germline CDR1 and CDR2 sequences are LGHNA and YSLEER. Method: immunoSEQ multiplex PCR; TCRdb's copy keeps in-frame clones and lacks some. Among roughly 1,100,000 clones, 65% to 80% were seen once, and the ten largest hold 1.4% to 1.5%. This chain joins TRBV4-3 and TRBJ2-4, with D uncertain. The TCR sequence derives from a man aged 18 to 35 in good health. The source material was memory CD4+ T cells sorted from blood. The subset was: CD45RA-negative fraction. CDR3 sequence reads: CASSQDVTSNIQYF. The CDR3, as DNA: TGCGCCAGCAGCCAAGATGTCACCTCGAACATTCAGTACTTC.